One sample yielded the 13 T cell receptor beta chains listed below, sequenced in a study of PD-1 blockade in classical Hodgkin lymphoma. The data were produced by immunoSEQ multiplex PCR, yet TCRdb's version contains in-frame clones alone and is incomplete. This sample yields about 41,000 clones, of which about 74% are seen a single time; 20% to 25% belongs to the top ten. Following autologous stem cell transplantation, relapse occurred in every patient, and exposure to brentuximab vedotin varied. The starting material was peripheral blood mononuclear cells (PBMCs), obtained at baseline. These receptors were obtained from a human donor with classical Hodgkin lymphoma.

The chain has TRBV11-2 and TRBJ2-1; D may match TRBD1 or TRBD2 (5 bases each). The V end lost 5 bases, the J end lost 10 bases, and 21 bases lay between the germline ends. Per the germline V gene, CDR1 is SGHAT and CDR2 is FQNNGV. There are 15 residues in the CDR3. The CDR3 nucleotides are TGTGCCAGCAGCACCGGGGACGGTGTGGGTCGGGAGCAGTTCTTC. Its translation is CASSTGDGVGREQFF.

The chain is built from TRBV7-9 and TRBJ2-7; D unclear. Germline V gene data show CDR1 as SEHNR and CDR2 as FQNEAQ (reference sequence). This CDR3 spans 13 amino acids. Trimming left V 4 bases short and J 2 bases short, with 9 bases between. The chain's CDR3 is CASSSLNTYEQYF. In nucleotides, the CDR3 is TGTGCCAGCAGCTCCCTCAACACCTACGAGCAGTACTTC.

The chain links TRBV19 to TRBJ1-1; a weak D match, TRBD1 (6 bases). The V end lost 10 bases, the J end lost 0 bases, and 12 bases lay between the germline ends. This CDR3 has 13 residues. Germline lookup yields CDR1 LNHDA and CDR2 SQIVND (reference sequence). The CDR3 here is CATIDRMNTEAFF. As DNA, the CDR3 is TGTGCCACTATAGACAGGATGAACACTGAAGCTTTCTTT.

The genes are TRBV10-2 and TRBJ2-7; 8 nucleotides align to TRBD2. After removal of 7 bases from V and 4 bases from J, the junction contained 9 bases not matched to a gene. The CDR3 loop spans 14 amino acids. Germline CDR1 WSHSY, CDR2 SAAADI. The CDR3 here is CASKKKRETYEQYF. The CDR3 nucleotides read TGCGCCAGCAAAAAAAAGCGGGAGACTTACGAGCAGTACTTC.

This sequence joins TRBV6-5 and TRBJ2-7; D perhaps matches TRBD2 (6 bases). CDR3 length: 12 residues. Trimming took 4 bases from V and 3 from J, leaving 7 bases between them. The germline V gene has CDR1 MNHEY and CDR2 SVGAGI. CDR3 sequence: CASSWGGYEQYF. CDR3 DNA sequence: TGTGCCAGCAGTTGGGGAGGCTACGAGCAGTACTTC.

V is TRBV6-1 and J is TRBJ2-7; D is ambiguous. Germline-derived CDR1 and CDR2 are MNHNS and SASEGT. The CDR3 is 15 amino acids. The V end lost 6 bases, the J end lost 1 base, and 16 bases lay between the germline ends. The CDR3 region is CASSPRPVESYEQYF. The DNA for the CDR3 is TGTGCCAGCAGCCCACGTCCGGTCGAATCCTACGAGCAGTACTTC.

The chain is built from TRBV7-3 and TRBJ2-1; 11 positions agree with TRBD2. Germline lookup yields CDR1 SGHTA and CDR2 FQGTGA. The V gene end was trimmed by 2 bases and the J gene end by 4 bases; junction bases not matched to a gene: 4. The CDR3 has 16 residues. The DNA of the CDR3 is TGTGCCAGCAGCTTATGGTCTAGCGGGAGGTACAATGAGCAGTTCTTC. As protein: CASSLWSSGRYNEQFF.

The CDR3 DNA is TGTGCCTGGAGTGTACGGTCAGCCGAAGAGACCCAGTACTTC. Amino acids: CAWSVRSAEETQYF. The chain recombines TRBV30 with TRBJ2-5; D unclear. V lost 0 bases to trimming and J lost 3 bases, with 11 bases between them. The CDR3 covers 14 residues. Per the germline V gene, CDR1 is GTSNPN and CDR2 is SVGIG (reference sequence).

The rearrangement uses TRBV25-1 and TRBJ2-7; D is undetermined. CDR1 MGHDK and CDR2 SYGVNS come from the germline V gene. Trimming left V 2 bases short and J 8 bases short, with 4 bases between. The CDR3 consists of 10 residues. The CDR3 reads CASSEGKQYF. CDR3 DNA sequence: TGTGCCAGCAGTGAAGGCAAGCAGTACTTC.

In DNA form, the CDR3 reads TGTGCCAGCAGCTTGGCCTACTATGGCTACACCTTC. This codes for CASSLAYYGYTF. V and J are TRBV5-6 and TRBJ1-2; D unresolved. Germline loops: CDR1 SGHDT, CDR2 YYEEEE. The CDR3 spans 12 residues. The V end lost 0 bases, the J end lost 3 bases, and 3 bases lay between the germline ends.

This clone showed up just once. The CDR3 nucleotides read TGTGCCAGCAGTTTATCGTGGGCCCCCGGACAGGGCCACCGGCCGGGTTCCTACGAGCAGTACTTC. This translates into CASSLSWAPGQGHRPGSYEQYF. V usage is TRBV27 and J usage is TRBJ2-7; TRBD1 matches at 8 bases. This CDR3 has 22 residues. Germline-derived CDR1 and CDR2 are MNHEY and SMNVEV (reference sequence). J gave up 1 base and V 0 bases, and 23 bases lay outside the gene matches.

This chain connects TRBV10-1 to TRBJ2-7; unclear D gene. The CDR3 spans 12 residues. V gave up 10 bases and J gave up 1 base, with 11 bases separating them. In germline, CDR1 is WNHNN, CDR2 SYGVQD (reference sequence). CDR3 in DNA: TGCGCCAACGGGCCCTGGTCCTACGAGCAGTACTTC. It specifies CANGPWSYEQYF.

The CDR3 region has the DNA TGTGCCAGTAGTACCCTAGCGGGAGGGCCCAGTGAGCAGTTCTTC. Its translation is CASSTLAGGPSEQFF. The chain joins TRBV19 to TRBJ2-1; TRBD2 matches 12 bases. The J segment lost 9 bases and the V segment lost 4 bases, leaving 7 bases of the junction unmatched. Per germline, CDR1 LNHDA and CDR2 SQIVND (reference sequence). CDR3 length equals 15 residues.